Reported below is one T cell receptor (beta chain). The sample originates from a study of Ad26.COV2.S vaccination and SARS-CoV-2 variants. At the level of the study: Enrolled in COV1001, the donor was in the Ad26.COV2.S trial arm, which received the vaccine.

Treatment: some 19 received Ad26.COV2.S at low or high dose, single or two shots; roughly 5 received placebo; per-sample allocation not given. Sampling occurred on day 63 after the first vaccine or placebo injection. The administered vaccine (an Ad26 vector) expressed Wuhan-strain SARS-CoV-2 spike. Germline lookup yields CDR1 SNHLY and CDR2 FYNNEI. V was shortened by 3 bases and J by 7 bases, with 15 bases between the two germline ends. The CDR3 totals 14 residues. TCRdb's table, derived via immunoSEQ multiplex PCR, lists solely in-frame clones and lacks some. The profile shows 450,000 to 550,000 clones, approximately 89% of them singletons.

The receptor comes from a person between 18 and 65 years old who received the Ad26.COV2.S COVID-19 vaccine or a placebo. This specimen consisted of peripheral blood, obtained in a trial of Ad26.COV2.S vaccine versus placebo. The gene calls are TRBV2 and TRBJ1-2; no firm D call. CDR3 sequence reads: CASSDAVWEGGYTF. In DNA form, the CDR3 reads TGTGCCAGCAGTGATGCGGTTTGGGAGGGTGGCTACACCTTC.